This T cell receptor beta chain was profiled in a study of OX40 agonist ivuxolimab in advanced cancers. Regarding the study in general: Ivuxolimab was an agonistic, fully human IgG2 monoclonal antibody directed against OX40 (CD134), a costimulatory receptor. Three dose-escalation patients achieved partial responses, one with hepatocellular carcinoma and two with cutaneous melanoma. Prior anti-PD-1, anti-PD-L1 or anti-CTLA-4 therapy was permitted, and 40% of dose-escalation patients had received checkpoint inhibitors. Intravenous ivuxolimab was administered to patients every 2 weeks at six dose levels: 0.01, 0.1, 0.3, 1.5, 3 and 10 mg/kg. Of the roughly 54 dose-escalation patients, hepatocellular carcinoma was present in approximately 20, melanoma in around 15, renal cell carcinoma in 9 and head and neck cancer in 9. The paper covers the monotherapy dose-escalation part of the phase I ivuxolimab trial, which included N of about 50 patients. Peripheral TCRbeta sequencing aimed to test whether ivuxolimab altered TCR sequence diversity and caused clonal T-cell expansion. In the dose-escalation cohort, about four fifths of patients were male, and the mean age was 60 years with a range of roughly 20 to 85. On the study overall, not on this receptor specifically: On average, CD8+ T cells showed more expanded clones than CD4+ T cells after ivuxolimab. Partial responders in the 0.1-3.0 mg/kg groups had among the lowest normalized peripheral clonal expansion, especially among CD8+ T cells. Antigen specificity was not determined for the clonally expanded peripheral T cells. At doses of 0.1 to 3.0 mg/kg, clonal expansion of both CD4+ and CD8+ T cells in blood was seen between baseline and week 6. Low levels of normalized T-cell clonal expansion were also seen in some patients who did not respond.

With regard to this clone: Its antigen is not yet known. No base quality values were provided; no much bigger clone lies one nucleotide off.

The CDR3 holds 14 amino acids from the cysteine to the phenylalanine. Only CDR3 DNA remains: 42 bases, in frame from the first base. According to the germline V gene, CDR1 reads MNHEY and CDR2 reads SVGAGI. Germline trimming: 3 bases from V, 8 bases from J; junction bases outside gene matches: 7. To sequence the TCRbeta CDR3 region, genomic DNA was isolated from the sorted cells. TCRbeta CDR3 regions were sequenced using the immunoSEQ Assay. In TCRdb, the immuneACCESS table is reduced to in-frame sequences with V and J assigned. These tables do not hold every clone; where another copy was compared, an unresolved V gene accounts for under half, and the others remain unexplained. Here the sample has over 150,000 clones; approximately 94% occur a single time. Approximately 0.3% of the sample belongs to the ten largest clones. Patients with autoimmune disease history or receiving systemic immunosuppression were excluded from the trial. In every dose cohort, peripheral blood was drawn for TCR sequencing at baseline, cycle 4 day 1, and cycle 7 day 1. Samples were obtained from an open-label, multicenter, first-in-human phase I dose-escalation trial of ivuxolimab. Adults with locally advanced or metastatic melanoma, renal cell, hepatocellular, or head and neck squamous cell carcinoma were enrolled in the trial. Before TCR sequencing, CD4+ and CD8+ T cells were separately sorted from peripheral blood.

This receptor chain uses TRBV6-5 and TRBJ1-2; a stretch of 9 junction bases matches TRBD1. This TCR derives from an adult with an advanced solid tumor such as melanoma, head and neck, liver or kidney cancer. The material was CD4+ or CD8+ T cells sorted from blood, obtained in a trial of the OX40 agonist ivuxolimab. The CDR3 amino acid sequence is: CASSYNDRGKGYTF. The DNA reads TGTGCCAGCAGTTATAACGACAGGGGGAAAGGCTACACCTTC.